Listed here is a single TCR beta chain. One entry per CDR3 protein results from TCRdb running MiXCR on the 5' RACE reads. The sample carries around 18,000 distinct CDR3 sequences, over 15% recorded once. These data are taken from a study of HIV-infected patients and healthy controls. The sequence derives from a human donor in good health. Sequences were obtained from CD8+ T cells from blood.

The CDR3 region is CASKAGGSNQPQHF. CDR3 in DNA: TGTGCCAGCAAAGCAGGAGGTAGCAATCAGCCCCAGCATTTT. The J gene is TRBJ1-5, the V gene TRBV28; no firm D call. Germline V gene data show CDR1 as MDHEN and CDR2 as SYDVKM. V gave up 7 bases and J gave up 0 bases, with 10 bases separating them. CDR3 length: 14 amino acids.